The 8 T cell receptor beta chains below all came from one sample that was sequenced in a study of blood T cell repertoires in COVID-19. Some clones are missing from TCRdb's copy, which holds only in-frame ones; the method was immunoSEQ multiplex PCR. The data show more than 25,000 clones, over 75% seen once. Input material: peripheral blood. The origin of the receptors is a man older than 75 with acute or convalescent COVID-19.

J is TRBJ1-3 and V is TRBV7-9, with 7 bases aligning to TRBD1. V trimming: 4 bases; J trimming: 2 bases; junction bases outside the gene matches: 2. This CDR3 has 14 residues. Germline assignment: CDR1 SEHNR and CDR2 FQNEAQ (reference sequence). The CDR3 sequence is CASSSDRAGNTIYF. DNA for the CDR3: TGTGCCAGCAGCTCAGACAGGGCTGGAAACACCATATATTTT. Together with reference TRBV7-9 and TRBJ1-3, the CDR3 gives the full variable domain: DTGVSQNPRHKITKRGQNVTFRCDPISEHNRLYWYRQTLGQGPEFLTYFQNEAQLEKSRLLSDRFSAERPKGSFSTLEIQRTEQGDSAMYLCASSSDRAGNTIYFGEGSWLTVV.

The V call is TRBV6-1, the J call TRBJ2-5; 12 positions agree with TRBD2. V was clipped by 3 bases and J by 2 bases; unmatched bases: 7. Germline CDR1 reads MNHNS; CDR2 reads SASEGT. This CDR3 region has 17 residues. As DNA, the CDR3 is TGTGCCAGCAGTGAGTACCCGGGACTAGCGGGTCAAGAGACCCAGTACTTC. Amino acid sequence: CASSEYPGLAGQETQYF.

The chain combines TRBV7-2 with TRBJ1-5; 8 bases are shared with TRBD1. This CDR3 comprises 13 residues. The V gene's germline CDR1 is SGHTA and CDR2 FQGNSA. The junction had 1 base not matched to a gene; V was cut back by 5 bases and J by 4 bases. This CDR3 reads CASSRDRNQPQHF. The CDR3 nucleotides are TGTGCCAGCAGCCGGGACAGGAATCAGCCCCAGCATTTT.

CDR3: CASSWALAGRYSSGNTIYF. CDR3 DNA: TGTGCCAGCTCATGGGCTCTGGCAGGGCGATACTCCTCTGGAAACACCATATATTTT. The genes are TRBV18 and TRBJ1-3; a weak D match, TRBD1 (5 bases). In germline, CDR1 is KGHSH, CDR2 LQKENI. V dropped 5 bases and J dropped 0 bases, with 23 bases sitting between them. The CDR3 sequence is 19 residues long. The variable domain in full, completed from reference TRBV18 and TRBJ1-3, reads NAGVMQNPRHLVRRRGQEARLRCSPMKGHSHVYWYRQLPEEGLKFMVYLQKENIIDESGMPKERFSAEFPKEGPSILRIQQVVRGDSAAYFCASSWALAGRYSSGNTIYFGEGSWLTVV.

V gene TRBV5-5 combines with J gene TRBJ1-2; TRBD1 is a possible D gene (5 bases). V was clipped by 4 bases and J by 3 bases, with 19 bases between them. Germline values: CDR1 SGHKS, CDR2 YYEKEE (reference sequence). This CDR3 has 16 amino acids. As DNA, the CDR3 is TGTGCCAGCAGCCCCGCGCCCAGGGTTGTTGACTATGGCTACACCTTC. As protein: CASSPAPRVVDYGYTF.

V usage is TRBV19 and J usage is TRBJ1-5; D ambiguous. The V end was cut by 1 base, the J end by 0 bases, with 10 bases between. Per the germline V gene, CDR1 is LNHDA and CDR2 is SQIVND (reference sequence). This CDR3 spans 16 amino acids. CDR3 protein: CASSIVLVNSNQPQHF. CDR3 coding DNA: TGTGCCAGTAGTATAGTCCTAGTAAATAGCAATCAGCCCCAGCATTTT.

The V call is TRBV5-6, the J call TRBJ1-3, with D unresolved. With 4 bases removed from V and 0 bases from J, the gap between germline ends came to 14 bases. Germline V gives CDR1 SGHDT, CDR2 YYEEEE. The length of the CDR3 is 16 residues. The CDR3 here is CASSPYNRPSGNTIYF. The DNA for the CDR3 is TGTGCCAGCAGCCCTTATAACAGACCCTCTGGAAACACCATATATTTT.

The V gene is TRBV5-1, the J gene TRBJ1-2, with D hard to call. The CDR3 runs 14 residues. The V and J ends lost 4 bases and 7 bases respectively, with 17 bases between them. Germline-derived CDR1 and CDR2 are SGHRS and YFSETQ. The CDR3 loop is CASSLNGFTSGYTF. CDR3 sequence (DNA): TGCGCCAGCAGCCTGAACGGGTTCACTAGTGGCTACACCTTC.